This TCR beta chain was retrieved from a study of shared clonotypes between healthy human individuals. The CDR3 is 14 residues long. CDR1 is SGDLS and CDR2 is YYNGEE in the germline V gene. V shed 0 bases and J 7 bases; nucleotides not matched to a gene: 3. The protocol was immunoSEQ multiplex PCR, while the TCRdb copy is restricted to in-frame clones and leaves out a portion. The sample includes about 690,000 clones, about 90% seen only once; the top ten take about 34%. This clone is a singleton in its sample. The chain uses TRBV9 and TRBJ1-4; 7 nucleotides agree with TRBD1. The source is a young man in good health. Some clones in this sample may be carry-over from other donors' samples. Sequenced input: memory CD8+ T cells from PBMCs. Subset specified: CD45RO+ cells pooled with CCR7-negative TemRA cells. DNA of the CDR3: TGTGCCAGCAGCGTAGGAAGGGGGCCTGAAAAACTGTTTTTT. It yields the protein CASSVGRGPEKLFF.